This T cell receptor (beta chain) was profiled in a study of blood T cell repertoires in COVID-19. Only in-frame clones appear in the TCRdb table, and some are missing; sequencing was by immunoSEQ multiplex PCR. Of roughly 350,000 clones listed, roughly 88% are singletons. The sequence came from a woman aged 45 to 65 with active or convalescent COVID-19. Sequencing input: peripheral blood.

The CDR3 DNA reads as TGTGCCAGCAGCCCCGGGACTTCCAATCAGCCCCAGCATTTT. Its translation is CASSPGTSNQPQHF. This chain joins TRBV7-8 and TRBJ1-5; D possibly corresponds to TRBD1 (5 bases). This CDR3 contains 14 residues. V dropped 5 bases and J dropped 3 bases, with 11 bases sitting between them. CDR1 and CDR2 (germline): SGHVS, FQNEAQ.